The present TCR beta chain was sequenced within a study of blood T cell repertoires in COVID-19. Study in general: The United States, Italy and Spain provided the acute and convalescent COVID-19 samples. Nucleic acid was either cDNA or gDNA, and it came from T cells, B-cell-depleted T cells, or PBMCs.

The authors' processing: Reference gene primer amplification yielded estimated nucleated cell counts. Profiling relied on immunoSEQ multiplex PCR, and the TCRdb table lists in-frame clones only, not all of them. V and J calls and clone size are as listed in that table; D and trimming were resolved from the DNA. The sample carries about 180,000 clones, 80% to 90% recorded once. Trimming removed 0 bases from V and 5 bases from J, with 11 bases in between. The CDR3 has 16 amino acids. The germline V gene has CDR1 LGHNT and CDR2 FRNRAP. The chain combines TRBV12-5 with TRBJ1-6; D perhaps matches TRBD1 (5 bases). Sequencing was performed on peripheral blood. This receptor was identified in a man aged 40-55 years with active or convalescent COVID-19. The CDR3 bases are TGTGCTAGTGGTTTGGTACTGGGGGGGAATAATTCACCCCTCCACTTT. Protein: CASGLVLGGNNSPLHF.